The present entry profiles one TCR beta chain with its context. Its antigen is as yet unknown. The repertoire was sequenced with immunoSEQ multiplex PCR; TCRdb's copy has only in-frame clones and lacks some. This repertoire shows around 130,000 clones, around 90% found once; its top ten account for roughly 7%. The germline V gene encodes CDR1 SEHNR and CDR2 FQNEAQ (reference sequence). The CDR3 totals 12 residues. V was trimmed by 5 bases and J by 4 bases, leaving 8 bases between them. The data were obtained in a study of radiotherapy plus CTLA-4 blockade in lung cancer. Overall study results and limits: Expansion of tumor-derived TCR clones was observed in blood after radiotherapy plus ipilimumab.

The material was peripheral blood, obtained from a patient treated with radiotherapy plus ipilimumab. The clonotype originates from a human donor with non-small cell lung cancer that progressed on radiotherapy plus ipilimumab. J is TRBJ2-5 and V is TRBV7-9, with no clear D. CDR3 DNA: TGTGCCAGCAGCGCCACCCCAGAGACCCAGTACTTC. This sequence encodes CASSATPETQYF.